This T cell receptor beta chain came from a study of shared clonotypes between healthy human individuals. The CDR3 has 14 amino acids. Germline lookup yields CDR1 MNHEY and CDR2 SVGAGI. V shed 6 bases, J shed 6 bases, and the junction held 9 bases outside the gene matches. Using immunoSEQ multiplex PCR, the repertoire was profiled, and TCRdb retains in-frame clones only, with some absent. The sample has 2 million to 2.5 million clones, nearly 97% seen once. The V gene is TRBV6-5, the J gene TRBJ2-7; 9 bases align to TRBD2. Sequencing was performed on naive CD4+ T cells sorted from blood. Stated subset: CD45RA+ positively selected. The sequence was obtained from a man aged 18 to 35 in good health. The CDR3 loop reads CASRIRLTSGEQYF. The CDR3 DNA sequence: TGTGCCAGCAGAATCCGACTGACTAGCGGCGAGCAGTACTTC.